One T cell receptor (beta chain) is described in this entry. Its specificity is not known. Profiling relied on immunoSEQ multiplex PCR, and the TCRdb table lists in-frame clones only, not all of them. The data hold some 130,000 clones, with 92% observed a single time. The data were obtained in a study of T cell responses to AZD1222 COVID-19 vaccine. Germline V gene sequence: CDR1 SGHTS, CDR2 YDEGEE. There are 15 residues in the CDR3. V lost 0 bases, J lost 2 bases, and 10 bases lay in between. Overall study findings and caveats: The study sampled repertoires only after the peak T cell response. Vaccine-associated CD4 TCRs ranged over spike, dominating at 160-218 and 743-854.

The gene calls are TRBV5-8 and TRBJ2-3; TRBD1 might be the D (5 bases). This TCR came from an adult in good health. The sample was peripheral blood, taken on day 0 of AZD1222 vaccination. As DNA, the CDR3 is TGTGCCAGCAGCTTGGGTAGGGGTTCCACAGATACGCAGTATTTT. Translation gives CASSLGRGSTDTQYF.